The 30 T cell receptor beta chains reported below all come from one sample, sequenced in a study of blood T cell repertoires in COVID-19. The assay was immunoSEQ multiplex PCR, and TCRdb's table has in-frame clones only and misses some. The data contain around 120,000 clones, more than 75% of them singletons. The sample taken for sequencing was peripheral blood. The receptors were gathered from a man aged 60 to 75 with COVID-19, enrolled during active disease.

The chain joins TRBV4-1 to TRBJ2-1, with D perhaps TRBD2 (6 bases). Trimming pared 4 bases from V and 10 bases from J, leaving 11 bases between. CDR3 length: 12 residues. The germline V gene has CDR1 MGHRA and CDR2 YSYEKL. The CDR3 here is CASSRDWGEQFF. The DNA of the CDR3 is TGCGCCAGCAGCCGGGACTGGGGAGAGCAGTTCTTC.

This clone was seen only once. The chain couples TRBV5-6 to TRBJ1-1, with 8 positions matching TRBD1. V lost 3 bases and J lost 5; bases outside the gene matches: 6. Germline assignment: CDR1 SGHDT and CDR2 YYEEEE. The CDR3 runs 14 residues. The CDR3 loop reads CASSSETGGTEAFF. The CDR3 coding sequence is TGTGCCAGCAGCTCCGAAACAGGGGGGACTGAAGCTTTCTTT.

DNA of the CDR3: TGCGCCAGCAGCCAAGAAGGGGCAGGGGGGCGAGGCTACACCTTC. It codes for CASSQEGAGGRGYTF. V is TRBV4-1 and J is TRBJ1-2; 7 nucleotides align to TRBD1. J gave up 8 bases and V 0 bases, and 9 bases lay outside the gene matches. The CDR3 runs to 15 residues. Per germline, CDR1 MGHRA and CDR2 YSYEKL.

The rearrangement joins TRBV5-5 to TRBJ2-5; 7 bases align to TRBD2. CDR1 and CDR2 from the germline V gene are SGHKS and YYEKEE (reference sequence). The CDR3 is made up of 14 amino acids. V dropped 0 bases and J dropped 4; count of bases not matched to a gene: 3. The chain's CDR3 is CASSLAAGVETQYF. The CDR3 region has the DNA TGTGCCAGCAGCTTGGCTGCGGGAGTAGAGACCCAGTACTTC.

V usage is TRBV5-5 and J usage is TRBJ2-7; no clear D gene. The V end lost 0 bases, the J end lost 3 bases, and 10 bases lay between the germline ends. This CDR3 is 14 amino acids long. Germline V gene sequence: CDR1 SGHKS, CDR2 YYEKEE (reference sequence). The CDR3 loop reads CASSLDTTGYEQYF. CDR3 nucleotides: TGTGCCAGCAGCTTGGACACGACGGGCTACGAGCAGTACTTC.

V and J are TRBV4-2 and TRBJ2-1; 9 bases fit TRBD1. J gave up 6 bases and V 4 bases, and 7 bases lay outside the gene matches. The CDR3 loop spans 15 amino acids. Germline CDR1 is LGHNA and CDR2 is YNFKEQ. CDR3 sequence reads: CASSPRDRDFNEQFF. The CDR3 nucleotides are TGTGCCAGCAGCCCCCGGGACAGGGACTTCAATGAGCAGTTCTTC.

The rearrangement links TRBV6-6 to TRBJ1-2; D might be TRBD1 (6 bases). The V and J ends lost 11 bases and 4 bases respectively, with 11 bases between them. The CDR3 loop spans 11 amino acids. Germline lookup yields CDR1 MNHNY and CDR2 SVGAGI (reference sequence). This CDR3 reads CASGGPYGYTF. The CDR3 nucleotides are TGTGCCTCGGGGGGGCCCTATGGCTACACCTTC.

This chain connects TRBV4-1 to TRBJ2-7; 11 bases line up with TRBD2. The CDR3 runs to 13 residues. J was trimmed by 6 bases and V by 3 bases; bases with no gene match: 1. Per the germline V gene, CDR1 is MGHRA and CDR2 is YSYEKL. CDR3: CASSHGTSGEQYF. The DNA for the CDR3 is TGCGCCAGCAGCCACGGGACTAGCGGCGAGCAGTACTTC.

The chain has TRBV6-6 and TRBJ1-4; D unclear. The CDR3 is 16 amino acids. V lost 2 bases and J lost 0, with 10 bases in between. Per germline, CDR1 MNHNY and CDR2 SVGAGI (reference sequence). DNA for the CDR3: TGTGCCAGCAGTTACCGTAGCCCTGCAACTAATGAAAAACTGTTTTTT. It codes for CASSYRSPATNEKLFF.

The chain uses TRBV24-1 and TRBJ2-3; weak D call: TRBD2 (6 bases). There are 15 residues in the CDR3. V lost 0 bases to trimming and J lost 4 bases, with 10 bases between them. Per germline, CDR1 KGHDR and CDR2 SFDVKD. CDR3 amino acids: CATSDLWRGADTQYF. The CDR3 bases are TGTGCCACCAGTGATTTGTGGAGGGGAGCAGATACGCAGTATTTT.

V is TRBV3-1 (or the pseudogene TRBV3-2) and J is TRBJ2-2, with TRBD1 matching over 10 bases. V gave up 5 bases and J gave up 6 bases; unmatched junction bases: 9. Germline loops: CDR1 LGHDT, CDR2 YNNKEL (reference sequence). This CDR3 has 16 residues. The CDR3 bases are TGTGCCAGCAGCTTTCGTGGGACAGGGGCGGCCGGGGAGCTGTTTTTT. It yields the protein CASSFRGTGAAGELFF.

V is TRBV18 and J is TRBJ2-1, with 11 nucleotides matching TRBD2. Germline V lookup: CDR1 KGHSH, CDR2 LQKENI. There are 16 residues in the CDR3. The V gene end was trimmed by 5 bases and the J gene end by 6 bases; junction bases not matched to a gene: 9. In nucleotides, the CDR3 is TGTGCCAGCTCAGGGACCGGGACTAGCGGCCGCAATGAGCAGTTCTTC. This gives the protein CASSGTGTSGRNEQFF.

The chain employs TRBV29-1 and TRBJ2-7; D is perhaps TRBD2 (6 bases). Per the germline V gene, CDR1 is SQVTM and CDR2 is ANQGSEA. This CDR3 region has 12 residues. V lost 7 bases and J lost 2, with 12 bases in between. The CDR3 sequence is CSAKPGAYEQYF. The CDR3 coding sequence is TGCAGCGCCAAGCCGGGAGCCTACGAGCAGTACTTC.

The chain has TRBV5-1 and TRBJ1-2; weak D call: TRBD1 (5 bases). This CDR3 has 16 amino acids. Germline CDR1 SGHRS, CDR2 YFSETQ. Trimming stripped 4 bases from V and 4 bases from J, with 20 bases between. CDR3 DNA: TGCGCCAGCAGCCCAATCGGGGAGGGGTTAGGCTATGGCTACACCTTC. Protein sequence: CASSPIGEGLGYGYTF.

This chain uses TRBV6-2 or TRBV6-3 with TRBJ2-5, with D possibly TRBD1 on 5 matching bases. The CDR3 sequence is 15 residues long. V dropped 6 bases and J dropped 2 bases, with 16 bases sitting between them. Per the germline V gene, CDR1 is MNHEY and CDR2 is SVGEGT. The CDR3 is CASSHGAPGQETQYF. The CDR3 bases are TGTGCCAGCAGCCATGGGGCCCCTGGGCAAGAGACCCAGTACTTC.

The CDR3 spells CASSELRGYNEQFF. The CDR3 bases are TGTGCCAGCAGTGAATTAAGAGGGTACAATGAGCAGTTCTTC. J is TRBJ2-1 and V is TRBV2, with D perhaps matching TRBD2 (5 bases). CDR1 is SNHLY, CDR2 FYNNEI, per germline. V lost 2 bases, J lost 4 bases, and 9 bases lay in between. This CDR3 has 14 residues.

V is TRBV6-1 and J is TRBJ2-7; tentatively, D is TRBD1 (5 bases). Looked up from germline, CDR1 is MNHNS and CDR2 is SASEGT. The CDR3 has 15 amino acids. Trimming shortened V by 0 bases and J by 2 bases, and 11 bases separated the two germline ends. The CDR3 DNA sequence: TGTGCCAGCAGTGAAGCAGGGGCCAAAGCCTACGAGCAGTACTTC. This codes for CASSEAGAKAYEQYF.

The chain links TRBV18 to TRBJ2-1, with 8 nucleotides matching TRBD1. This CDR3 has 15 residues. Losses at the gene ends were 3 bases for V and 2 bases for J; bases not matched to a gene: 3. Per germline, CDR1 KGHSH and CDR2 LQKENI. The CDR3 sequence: CASSPLTGAYNEQFF. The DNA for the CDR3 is TGTGCCAGCTCACCCCTGACAGGGGCCTACAATGAGCAGTTCTTC.

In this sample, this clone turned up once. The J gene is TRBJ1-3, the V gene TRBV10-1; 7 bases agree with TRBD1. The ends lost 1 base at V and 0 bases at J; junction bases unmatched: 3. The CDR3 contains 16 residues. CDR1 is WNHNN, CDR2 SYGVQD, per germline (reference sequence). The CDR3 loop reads CASSEFRTGSGNTIYF. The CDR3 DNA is TGCGCCAGCAGTGAGTTTCGGACAGGCTCTGGAAACACCATATATTTT.

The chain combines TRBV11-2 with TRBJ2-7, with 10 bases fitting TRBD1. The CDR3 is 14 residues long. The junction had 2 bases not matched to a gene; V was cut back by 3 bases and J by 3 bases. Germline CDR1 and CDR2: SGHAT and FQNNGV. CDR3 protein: CASSFGQGGYEQYF. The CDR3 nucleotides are TGTGCCAGCAGCTTTGGACAGGGGGGCTACGAGCAGTACTTC.

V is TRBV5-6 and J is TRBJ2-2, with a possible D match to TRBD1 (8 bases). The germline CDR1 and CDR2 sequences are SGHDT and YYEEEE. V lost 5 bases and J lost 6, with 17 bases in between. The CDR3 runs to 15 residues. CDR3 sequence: CASSYGQGGAGELFF. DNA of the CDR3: TGTGCCAGCAGTTACGGACAGGGAGGGGCCGGGGAGCTGTTTTTT.

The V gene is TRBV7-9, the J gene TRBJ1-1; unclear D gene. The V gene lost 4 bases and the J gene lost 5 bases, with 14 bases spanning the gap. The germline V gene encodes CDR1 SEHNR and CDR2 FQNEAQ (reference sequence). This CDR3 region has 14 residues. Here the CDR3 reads CASSSDTPGTEAFF. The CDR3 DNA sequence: TGTGCCAGCAGCTCCGACACCCCTGGGACTGAAGCTTTCTTT.

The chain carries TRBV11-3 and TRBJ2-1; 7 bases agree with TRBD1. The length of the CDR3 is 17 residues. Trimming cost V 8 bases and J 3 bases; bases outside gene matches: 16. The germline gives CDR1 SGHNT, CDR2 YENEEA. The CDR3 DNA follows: TGTGCCAGCGGGGGACAGCCTAGTCATGGGGTCTACAATGAGCAGTTCTTC. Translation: CASGGQPSHGVYNEQFF.

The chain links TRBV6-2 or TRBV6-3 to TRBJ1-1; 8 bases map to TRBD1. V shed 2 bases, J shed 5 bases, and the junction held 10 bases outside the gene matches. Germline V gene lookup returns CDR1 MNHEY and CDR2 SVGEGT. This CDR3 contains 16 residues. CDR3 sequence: CASSYVPYRGETEAFF. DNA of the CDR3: TGTGCCAGCAGTTACGTACCTTACAGGGGGGAAACTGAAGCTTTCTTT.

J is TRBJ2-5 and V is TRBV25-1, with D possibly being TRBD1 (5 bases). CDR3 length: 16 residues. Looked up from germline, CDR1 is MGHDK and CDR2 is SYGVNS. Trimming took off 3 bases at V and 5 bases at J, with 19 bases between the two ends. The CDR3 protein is CASSEGSGKLSETQYF. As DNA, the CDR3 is TGTGCCAGCAGTGAGGGTTCAGGGAAACTTAGCGAGACCCAGTACTTC.

The CDR3 here is CASSYDRDQPQHF. CDR3 bases: TGTGCCAGCAGCTACGACAGGGATCAGCCCCAGCATTTT. This chain uses TRBV5-4 with TRBJ1-5; 7 nucleotides match TRBD1. Looked up from germline, CDR1 is SGHNT and CDR2 is YYREEE (reference sequence). CDR3 length equals 13 residues. V was pared by 3 bases and J by 5 bases, with 2 bases of the junction left unmatched.

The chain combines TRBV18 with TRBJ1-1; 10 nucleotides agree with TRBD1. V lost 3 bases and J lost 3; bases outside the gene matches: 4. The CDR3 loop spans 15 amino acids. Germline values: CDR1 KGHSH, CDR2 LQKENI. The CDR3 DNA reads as TGTGCCAGCTCACCCTCGGGGACAGGGGACACTGAAGCTTTCTTT. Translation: CASSPSGTGDTEAFF.

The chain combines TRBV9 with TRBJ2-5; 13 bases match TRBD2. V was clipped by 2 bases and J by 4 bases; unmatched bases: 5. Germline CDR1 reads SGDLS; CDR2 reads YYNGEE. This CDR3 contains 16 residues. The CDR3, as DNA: TGTGCCAGCAGCGTCGCACTAGCGGGAGGGACAGAGACCCAGTACTTC. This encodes CASSVALAGGTETQYF.

The CDR3 loop is CASSQTGSNQPQHF. As DNA, the CDR3 is TGTGCCAGCAGTCAAACAGGTAGCAATCAGCCCCAGCATTTT. The chain is built from TRBV6-5 and TRBJ1-5; maybe TRBD1 (5 bases). Trimming took off 5 bases at V and 0 bases at J, with 8 bases between the two ends. The CDR3 is 14 amino acids. Looked up from germline, CDR1 is MNHEY and CDR2 is SVGAGI.

CDR3: CASSHSGEAFF. CDR3 nucleotide sequence: TGCGCCAGCAGCCATTCAGGGGAAGCTTTCTTT. The rearrangement links TRBV4-1 to TRBJ1-1; TRBD1 is a possible D gene (5 bases). V was cut by 3 bases and J by 8 bases, with 7 bases left in between. The CDR3 is made up of 11 amino acids. Germline CDR1 and CDR2: MGHRA and YSYEKL.